These 27 T cell receptor beta chains came from one sample sequenced in a study of cytomegalovirus exposure and HLA in healthy donors. This PCR relied on a set of 60 Vbeta primers and 13 Jbeta primers. The data were produced by immunoSEQ multiplex PCR, yet TCRdb's version contains in-frame clones alone and is incomplete. Counted here are around 85,000 clones, 75% to 90% occurring once; the ten biggest clones make up roughly 32%. The sequenced sample consisted of PBMCs. The receptors stem from a middle-aged man in good health and CMV-seropositive.

The DNA for the CDR3 is TGTGCCAGCAGTTACTCGCGAGGCACCGGGGAGCTGTTTTTT. Translation gives CASSYSRGTGELFF. The J gene is TRBJ2-2, the V gene TRBV6-6; D remains ambiguous. Trimming removed 0 bases from V and 4 bases from J, with 6 bases in between. This CDR3 region has 14 residues. CDR1 is MNHNY and CDR2 is SVGAGI in the germline V gene (reference sequence).

On this clone itself: Compared with germline, one end of the junction differs, possibly owing to a read error. This sequence joins TRBV5-4 and TRBJ2-7; TRBD2 matches at 9 bases. The CDR3 is 14 residues long. Germline V CDR1 and CDR2: SGHNT, YYREEE (reference sequence). The CDR3 is CAAGKREASYKQYF. CDR3 DNA: TGTGCCGCAGGGAAGCGGGAGGCTTCCTACAAGCAGTACTTC.

The chain is built from TRBV7-8 and TRBJ2-1, with 7 bases fitting TRBD2. The germline CDR1 and CDR2 sequences are SGHVS and FQNEAQ. This CDR3 is built from 15 residues. Trimming cost V 1 base and J 15 bases; bases outside gene matches: 15. The CDR3 DNA reads as TGTGCCAGCAGCTTAGGACTAGCTGGTGGGGAAAGGGCGTTCTTC. Translated, it gives CASSLGLAGGERAFF.

The gene calls are TRBV7-8 and TRBJ2-7; 10 nucleotides match TRBD2. V trimming: 5 bases; J trimming: 4 bases; junction bases outside the gene matches: 8. Germline V gene sequence: CDR1 SGHVS, CDR2 FQNEAQ. The CDR3 length is 15 residues. The CDR3 DNA sequence: TGTGCCAGCAGCCTGGGCCTAGCGGGAGCGTACGAGCAGTACTTC. Encoded protein: CASSLGLAGAYEQYF.

The sample holds a few counts of this clone. V usage is TRBV7-2 and J usage is TRBJ1-5; tentatively, D is TRBD1 (5 bases). CDR1 is SGHTA and CDR2 is FQGNSA in the germline V gene. V was cut by 5 bases and J by 1 base, with 12 bases left in between. CDR3 length equals 15 residues. CDR3 sequence: CASSADRASNQPQHF. CDR3 sequence (DNA): TGTGCCAGCAGCGCCGACAGAGCGAGCAATCAGCCCCAGCATTTT.

The J gene is TRBJ2-7, the V gene TRBV6-5, with 8 nucleotides matching TRBD1. There are 15 residues in the CDR3. V was clipped by 6 bases and J by 0 bases; unmatched bases: 7. Germline CDR1 reads MNHEY; CDR2 reads SVGAGI. In DNA, the CDR3 is TGTGCCAGCAGCCCGGACAGGGCCAGCTCCTACGAGCAGTACTTC. Its translation: CASSPDRASSYEQYF.

This sequence joins TRBV7-9 and TRBJ2-2, with 10 bases lining up with TRBD2. Germline CDR1 reads SEHNR; CDR2 reads FQNEAQ (reference sequence). The CDR3 is 16 amino acids. The CDR3 loop reads CSVPGLAGANTGELFF. The CDR3 DNA reads as TGTTCCGTCCCGGGGCTAGCGGGGGCGAACACCGGGGAGCTGTTTTTT. The entire variable domain, with the rest obtained from reference TRBV7-9 and TRBJ2-2, is as follows: DTGVSQNPRHKITKRGQNVTFRCDPISEHNRLYWYRQTLGQGPEFLTYFQNEAQLEKSRLLSDRFSAERPKGSFSTLEIQRTEQGDSAMYLCSVPGLAGANTGELFFGEGSRLTVL.

The chain carries TRBV5-1 and TRBJ2-1; TRBD2 agrees at 9 bases. Trimming at V came to 2 bases and at J to 6 bases, leaving 6 bases not matched to a gene. The germline CDR1 and CDR2 sequences are SGHRS and YFSETQ. The CDR3 has 15 residues. The CDR3: CASSFGAGGGNEQFF. The CDR3 DNA reads TGCGCCAGCAGCTTCGGAGCGGGAGGCGGCAATGAGCAGTTCTTC.

For the CDR3, the DNA is TGTGCCAGCTCACCATTCGGGGACTCCTCGGGCTACACCTTC. The encoded protein is CASSPFGDSSGYTF. The chain employs TRBV18 and TRBJ1-2, with D perhaps matching TRBD1 (5 bases). The CDR3 runs 14 residues. Trimming took off 2 bases at V and 8 bases at J, with 15 bases between the two ends. CDR1 is KGHSH and CDR2 is LQKENI in the germline V gene. The full variable domain, in which reference TRBV18 and TRBJ1-2 provide the parts outside the CDR3, is NAGVMQNPRHLVRRRGQEARLRCSPMKGHSHVYWYRQLPEEGLKFMVYLQKENIIDESGMPKERFSAEFPKEGPSILRIQQVVRGDSAAYFCASSPFGDSSGYTFGSGTRLTVV.

V and J are TRBV7-2 and TRBJ2-5; possible D gene TRBD2, 6 bases. V dropped 3 bases and J dropped 5 bases, with 16 bases sitting between them. Germline V gene sequence: CDR1 SGHTA, CDR2 FQGNSA. This CDR3 has 15 amino acids. The CDR3 is CASSFSSGGGETQYF. The CDR3 DNA is TGTGCCAGCAGCTTTTCCAGCGGCGGAGGGGAGACCCAGTACTTC.

In this sample, this clone turned up a few times. The chain uses TRBV19 and TRBJ2-1, with 8 bases lining up with TRBD2. V shed 3 bases, J shed 6 bases, and the junction held 7 bases outside the gene matches. Germline-derived CDR1 and CDR2 are LNHDA and SQIVND (reference sequence). The CDR3 extends over 15 amino acids. The CDR3 DNA follows: TGTGCCAGTAGTATGATGGGACTAGGGATCAATGAGCAGTTCTTC. It codes for CASSMMGLGINEQFF.

The chain has TRBV29-1 and TRBJ2-7; the D gene is possibly TRBD1 (6 bases). V was shortened by 6 bases and J by 7 bases, with 16 bases between the two germline ends. The CDR3 spans 12 residues. Germline V lookup: CDR1 SQVTM, CDR2 ANQGSEA. The CDR3 sequence is CSVVVWTAEQYF. The CDR3 DNA reads TGCAGCGTCGTCGTCTGGACAGCTGAGCAGTACTTC.

CDR3 sequence reads: CSVSGPFYEQYF. CDR3 nucleotide sequence: TGCAGCGTTAGCGGGCCTTTTTACGAGCAGTACTTC. The J gene is TRBJ2-7, the V gene TRBV29-1; D is perhaps TRBD2 (6 bases). Germline V gene lookup returns CDR1 SQVTM and CDR2 ANQGSEA. The CDR3 sequence is 12 residues long. V was cut by 5 bases and J by 4 bases, with 12 bases left in between.

The chain joins TRBV13 to TRBJ2-3; the match to TRBD1 covers 8 bases. The germline V gene has CDR1 PRHDT and CDR2 FYEKMQ (reference sequence). Unmatched junction bases numbered 10, after V lost 4 bases and J lost 1 base. The CDR3 consists of 17 residues. CDR3 in amino acids: CASSYSSTGAGTDTQYF. The CDR3 coding sequence is TGTGCCAGCAGCTACAGCTCGACAGGGGCGGGCACAGATACGCAGTATTTT.

The chain carries TRBV19 and TRBJ1-1, with TRBD1 matching over 8 bases. This CDR3 spans 17 amino acids. CDR1 and CDR2 (germline): LNHDA, SQIVND (reference sequence). After removal of 5 bases from V and 0 bases from J, the junction contained 11 bases not matched to a gene. Here the CDR3 reads CASSASGGAALNTEAFF. DNA for the CDR3: TGTGCCAGTAGTGCTTCAGGGGGCGCGGCATTGAACACTGAAGCTTTCTTT.

The rearrangement uses TRBV15 and TRBJ2-1, with 14 bases matching TRBD2. The CDR3 is 18 amino acids. Germline V gene sequence: CDR1 LNHNV, CDR2 YYDKDF (reference sequence). V was clipped by 0 bases and J by 2 bases; unmatched bases: 3. DNA for the CDR3: TGTGCCACCAGCAGAGATGGGACTAGCGGGAGTACCTACAATGAGCAGTTCTTC. Residues: CATSRDGTSGSTYNEQFF.

CDR3 protein: CSVEGRTSGDTDTQYF. The CDR3 coding sequence is TGCAGCGTTGAAGGCCGGACTAGCGGAGACACAGATACGCAGTATTTT. The V and J genes are TRBV29-1 and TRBJ2-3, with 10 bases lining up with TRBD2. CDR3 length: 16 residues. The junction had 6 bases not matched to a gene; V was cut back by 1 base and J by 2 bases. Germline V gives CDR1 SQVTM, CDR2 ANQGSEA.

This clone was counted between two and nine times. The genes are TRBV2 and TRBJ1-2, with unresolved D. Germline loops: CDR1 SNHLY, CDR2 FYNNEI. The V gene lost 0 bases and the J gene lost 4 bases, with 6 bases spanning the gap. The CDR3 covers 13 residues. CDR3 DNA: TGTGCCAGCAGTGAAGCGGAGAGCTATGGCTACACCTTC. Protein product: CASSEAESYGYTF.

The rearrangement joins TRBV7-2 to TRBJ2-7; 12 nucleotides agree with TRBD2. The J segment lost 9 bases and the V segment lost 2 bases, leaving 11 bases of the junction unmatched. Per germline, CDR1 SGHTA and CDR2 FQGNSA. CDR3 size: 16 residues. Here the CDR3 DNA reads TGTGCCAGCAGCTTACCGACTAGCGGGAGTGGGGTAGGGCAGTACTTC. This encodes CASSLPTSGSGVGQYF.

The V gene is TRBV6-5, the J gene TRBJ1-1; 8 bases are shared with TRBD1. The V and J ends lost 5 bases and 6 bases, in that order; junction bases with no gene match: 8. CDR1 is MNHEY, CDR2 SVGAGI, per germline. This CDR3 contains 14 residues. The CDR3 nucleotides are TGTGCCAGCAGTAAGGACAGGGCGAGGGCTGAAGCTTTCTTT. Protein product: CASSKDRARAEAFF.

This clone has a handful of counts. The chain links TRBV4-1 to TRBJ2-6; D may be TRBD1 (7 bases). Germline loops: CDR1 MGHRA, CDR2 YSYEKL. This CDR3 has 17 amino acids. Trimming stripped 3 bases from V and 1 base from J, with 13 bases between. The CDR3 protein is CASSQEGASSGANVLTF. The CDR3, as DNA: TGCGCCAGCAGCCAGGAGGGGGCTAGTTCTGGGGCCAACGTCCTGACTTTC.

The genes are TRBV30 and TRBJ1-1; D gene uncertain. The length of the CDR3 is 13 residues. Trimming pared 3 bases from V and 1 base from J, leaving 9 bases between. Looked up from germline, CDR1 is GTSNPN and CDR2 is SVGIG (reference sequence). The CDR3 nucleotides read TGTGCCTGGAGCTTACAGAAGAACACTGAAGCTTTCTTT. Its protein product is CAWSLQKNTEAFF.

The chain has TRBV11-3 and TRBJ1-1; D is unclear. The ends were cut back, 1 base at V and 3 bases at J, with 6 bases in the middle. Germline V gene data show CDR1 as SGHNT and CDR2 as YENEEA. The CDR3 is 13 amino acids. CDR3 region: CASSLVAYTEAFF. The CDR3 DNA reads as TGTGCCAGCAGCTTAGTTGCGTACACTGAAGCTTTCTTT. The variable domain in full, completed from reference TRBV11-3 and TRBJ1-1, reads EAGVVQSPRYKIIEKKQPVAFWCNPISGHNTLYWYLQNLGQGPELLIRYENEEAVDDSQLPKDRFSAERLKGVDSTLKIQPAELGDSAVYLCASSLVAYTEAFFGQGTRLTVV.

The V gene is TRBV19, the J gene TRBJ1-2, with D unresolved. Trimming stripped 3 bases from V and 2 bases from J, with 10 bases between. The CDR3 is 14 amino acids. CDR1 and CDR2 (germline): LNHDA, SQIVND (reference sequence). The CDR3 loop is CASSIRSGNYGYTF. The CDR3 DNA sequence: TGTGCCAGTAGTATTAGGTCGGGGAACTATGGCTACACCTTC. Full variable domain (rest looked up from reference TRBV19 and TRBJ1-2): DGGITQSPKYLFRKEGQNVTLSCEQNLNHDAMYWYRQDPGQGLRLIYYSQIVNDFQKGDIAEGYSVSREKKESFPLTVTSAQKNPTAFYLCASSIRSGNYGYTFGSGTRLTVV.

In nucleotides, the CDR3 is TGTGCCAGCAGTAAGACAGGAACCTACGAGCAGTACTTC. Translation: CASSKTGTYEQYF. The chain carries TRBV6-5 and TRBJ2-7; D might be TRBD1 (6 bases). Germline V gene sequence: CDR1 MNHEY, CDR2 SVGAGI. This CDR3 has 13 residues. Trimming removed 5 bases from V and 2 bases from J, with 10 bases in between.

The V gene is TRBV19, the J gene TRBJ2-7; possibly TRBD1 for D (6 bases). CDR1 LNHDA and CDR2 SQIVND come from the germline V gene (reference sequence). The germline V and J ends were trimmed by 1 base and 4 bases, with 11 bases remaining between them. The CDR3 covers 14 residues. This chain's CDR3 is CASSIGGPGYEQYF. CDR3 DNA sequence: TGTGCCAGTAGTATAGGGGGGCCGGGGTACGAGCAGTACTTC. Combining the CDR3 with reference TRBV19 and TRBJ2-7 gives the whole variable domain DGGITQSPKYLFRKEGQNVTLSCEQNLNHDAMYWYRQDPGQGLRLIYYSQIVNDFQKGDIAEGYSVSREKKESFPLTVTSAQKNPTAFYLCASSIGGPGYEQYFGPGTRLTVT.

The rearrangement links TRBV14 to TRBJ2-7; possible D gene TRBD2, 6 bases. The CDR3 length is 13 residues. Germline V lookup: CDR1 SGHDN, CDR2 FVKESK. V lost 5 bases and J lost 4, with 12 bases in between. The CDR3 DNA follows: TGTGCCAGCAGCGTCCCTGCGGGGTACGAGCAGTACTTC. Encoded protein: CASSVPAGYEQYF.